Listed below are T cell receptor beta chains from one sample, sequenced in a study of T-cell reconstitution after alpha-beta-depleted transplantation in children. One entry per CDR3 protein, called by TCRdb with MiXCR from the PCR reads. The data show under 450,000 distinct CDR3 sequences, around 15% seen once. This specimen was PBMCs, mostly from graft donor cells, taken 360 days after TCRalphabeta/CD19-depleted stem cell transplant. These TCRs come from a boy less than two years old who had a stem cell transplant for Wiskott-Aldrich syndrome, so the T cells may come from the graft donor. The CDR3 runs from the conserved cysteine through the conserved F or W. A D gene is named only where the DNA matches it firmly. Some rows have no size entry. The others give once, few or many, or a class for an expanded clone.

v_gene	j_gene	d_gene	abundance	CDR3nt	CDR3aa
TRBV5-1	TRBJ1-1	TRBD1	few	TGCGCCAGCAGCCCCTTTTTAGGACAGGGGGTCGACACTGAAGCTTTCTTT	CASSPFLGQGVDTEAFF
TRBV7-9	TRBJ1-4	.	few	TGTGCCAGCAGCTTAAGGGCAGGGGATGAAAAACTGTTTTTT	CASSLRAGDEKLFF
TRBV12-3/TRBV12-4	TRBJ2-3	.	many	TGTGCCAGCACCCCGGGGAGCACAGATACGCAGTATTTT	CASTPGSTDTQYF
TRBV4-3	TRBJ2-7	.	.	TGCGCCAGCAGCCGGGAACTAGGACGCTCCTACGAGCAGTACTTC	CASSRELGRSYEQYF
TRBV6-6	TRBJ2-7	.	.	TGTGCCAGCAGTTATGGTCTGATTTACGAGCAGTACTTC	CASSYGLIYEQYF
TRBV5-5	TRBJ1-1	.	.	TGTGCCAGCAGCTTGGCCGCAGTGCCGAACACTGAAGCTTTCTTT	CASSLAAVPNTEAFF
TRBV13	TRBJ2-2	.	.	TGTGCCAGCAGCGTTTTCGGGAAGAACACCGGGGAGCTGTTTTTT	CASSVFGKNTGELFF
TRBV2	TRBJ2-3	.	once	TGTGCCAACTTACGGGCCCCTATGGAAGGGACGCAGTATTTT	CANLRAPMEGTQYF
TRBV7-9	TRBJ2-2	.	.	TGTGCCAGCACAGTTTTGGCGAACACCGGGGAGCTGTTTTTT	CASTVLANTGELFF
TRBV7-9	TRBJ2-7	.	few	TGTGCCAGCAGCTTAGGGGGGGCCTACTACGAGCAGTACTTC	CASSLGGAYYEQYF
TRBV5-1	TRBJ2-5	.	few	TGCGCCAGCAGCTTGGAATGGCAGGGGCGGGAGACCCAGTACTTC	CASSLEWQGRETQYF
TRBV28	TRBJ2-7	TRBD2	few	TGTGCCAGCAGTTTGGGAGGGACCGATTACTACGAGCAGTACTTC	CASSLGGTDYYEQYF
TRBV20-1	TRBJ1-6	.	few	TGCAGTGCTAGAGATAACAGGGACTTCTATAATTCACCCCTCCACTTT	CSARDNRDFYNSPLHF
TRBV5-1	TRBJ2-3	TRBD2	.	TGCGCCAGCAGCTCCACAACTAGCGGGAGCACAGATACGCAGTATTTT	CASSSTTSGSTDTQYF
TRBV20-1	TRBJ2-3	.	.	TGCAGTGCTAGGGAGGGGGCCAGAGGATCAGATACGCAGTATTTT	CSAREGARGSDTQYF
TRBV6-9	TRBJ2-5	.	.	TGTGCCAGCAGTTACCTCAACGAAAGGCAAGAGACCCAGTACTTC	CASSYLNERQETQYF
TRBV12-3/TRBV12-4	TRBJ1-1	.	few	TGTGCCAGCAGAACAAGGGGGGGGAACACTGAAGCTTTCTTT	CASRTRGGNTEAFF
TRBV12-3/TRBV12-4	TRBJ2-3	TRBD2	.	TGTGCCAGCAGTTTAAACGGTGCTAGCGGGAGGCCCACAGATACGCAGTATTTT	CASSLNGASGRPTDTQYF
TRBV4-1	TRBJ2-2	TRBD2	.	TGCGCCAGCAGCCGCACGCCGTCCCCTCATAGCGGGGGAAGGTCAGGGGAGCTGTTTTTT	CASSRTPSPHSGGRSGELFF
TRBV25-1	TRBJ2-5	.	few	TGTGCCAGCAGTACCCCCTCGGGGCAGGTCCAAGAGACCCAGTACTTC	CASSTPSGQVQETQYF
TRBV2	TRBJ2-5	TRBD1	.	TGTGCCAGCAGTGATTCAGGGGGCCCCCAAGAGACCCAGTACTTC	CASSDSGGPQETQYF
TRBV20-1	TRBJ1-1	.	many	TGCAGTGCTATCCGCACAGGGAGGCGGAACACTGAAGCTTTCTTT	CSAIRTGRRNTEAFF
TRBV7-9	TRBJ2-5	.	.	TGTGCCACCACACGGGGGGCAGAGACCCAGTACTTC	CATTRGAETQYF
TRBV9	TRBJ2-2	TRBD2	few	TGTGCCAGCAGTATTAGCGGGAGGTCGAACGGGGAGCTGTTTTTT	CASSISGRSNGELFF
TRBV15	TRBJ2-1	.	.	TGTGCCACCAGCCCTGCGGGCCGCCATAGCTCCTACAATGAGCAGTTCTTC	CATSPAGRHSSYNEQFF
TRBV20-1	TRBJ2-7	TRBD1	.	TGCAGTGCTAGCCCTGGCAGGACAGGGGCGACCTACGACGAGCAGTACTTC	CSASPGRTGATYDEQYF
TRBV3-1	TRBJ2-7	.	few	TGTGCCAGCAGCCAAGGAGGAAGTGGCTACGAGCAGTACTTC	CASSQGGSGYEQYF
TRBV4-3	TRBJ2-7	.	few	TGCGCCAGCAGCCAAGTAGGGGGAGGCCCCTCCTACGAGCAGTACTTC	CASSQVGGGPSYEQYF
TRBV10-3	TRBJ2-3	.	few	TGTGCCATCAGTGAGTCGGGCCTGAGCACAGATACGCAGTATTTT	CAISESGLSTDTQYF
TRBV20-1	TRBJ1-5	.	.	TGCAGTGCTCCCCTAGATAGCAGCAATCAGCCCCAGCATTTT	CSAPLDSSNQPQHF
TRBV7-9	TRBJ1-1	.	many	TGTGCCAGCAGCGCGTGGACCTCTAAGGAGGGCACTGAAGCTTTCTTT	CASSAWTSKEGTEAFF
TRBV2	TRBJ2-3	.	few	TGTGCCAGCAGTCGTGCAGTTCCCCTATTAGATACGCAGTATTTT	CASSRAVPLLDTQYF
TRBV6-1	TRBJ2-1	.	.	TGTGCCAGCAGTCCAACTACTAACCCACACGGTGGGTTCTTC	CASSPTTNPHGGFF
TRBV10-3	TRBJ2-1	TRBD2	many	TGTGCCATCAGTGCAGCGGGGGGTGGCTACAATGAGCAGTTCTTC	CAISAAGGGYNEQFF
TRBV5-5	TRBJ2-7	.	few	TGTGCCAGCAGCTTGGAGGAGCCTACCTACGAGCAGTACTTC	CASSLEEPTYEQYF
TRBV15	TRBJ2-2	.	few	TGTGCCACCAGACCATGGGGCACCGGGGACCTGTTTTTT	CATRPWGTGDLFF
TRBV6-5	TRBJ2-5	.	few	TGTGCCAGCAGTTCGTGGGGGACAGAGACCCAGTACTTC	CASSSWGTETQYF
TRBV3-1	TRBJ1-2	TRBD1	few	TGTGCCAGCAGCCAAGATGTGTACAGGGGTTTCCTGGATGGCTACACCTTC	CASSQDVYRGFLDGYTF
TRBV4-1	TRBJ2-5	.	.	TGCGCCAGCAGCCAAGTGGAGGTATCGGAGACCCAGTACTTC	CASSQVEVSETQYF
TRBV5-1	TRBJ2-5	TRBD2	.	TGCGCCAGCAGCTTGCGAGCGGGAGGGAAAGAGACCCAGTACTTC	CASSLRAGGKETQYF
TRBV18	TRBJ2-2	TRBD2	.	TGTGCCAGCTCACCTAAACTAGCGGGAGTCCCAGCCGGGGAGCTGTTTTTT	CASSPKLAGVPAGELFF
TRBV12-3/TRBV12-4	TRBJ2-5	.	few	TGTGCCAGCTCACAGCTTAGCGGACCTCAAGAGACCCAGTACTTC	CASSQLSGPQETQYF
TRBV10-3	TRBJ2-1	.	.	TGTGCCTCCCGGGAGAGTAGGGATGAGCAGTTCTTC	CASRESRDEQFF
TRBV6-6	TRBJ2-7	.	.	TGTGCCAGCACGACTAGGAGCCGCTACGAGCAGTACTTC	CASTTRSRYEQYF
TRBV24-1	TRBJ2-4	.	few	TGTGCCACCAGTGATTTGTGGGGAAAGACCAAAAACATTCAGTACTTC	CATSDLWGKTKNIQYF
TRBV27	TRBJ2-7	.	.	TGTGCCAGCAAACCTGACAGGAGGGGTAGTTTCAAGGAGCAGTACTTC	CASKPDRRGSFKEQYF
TRBV5-1	TRBJ2-1	TRBD2	.	TGCGCCAGCAGCACAGTAGCGGGGGGAACGCGATACAATGAGCAGTTCTTC	CASSTVAGGTRYNEQFF
TRBV10-3	TRBJ1-5	TRBD1	few	TGTGCCATCAGTGAGTCGGCAGGGGGACAGCCCCAGCATTTT	CAISESAGGQPQHF
TRBV13	TRBJ2-1	.	once	TGTGCCAGCAGCTTAGTCCCGAATGAGCATTTCTTC	CASSLVPNEHFF
TRBV11-2	TRBJ2-7	.	.	TGTGCCAGCTCATTCCACGAGGGGGTTTGGTACGAGCAGTACTTC	CASSFHEGVWYEQYF
TRBV29-1	TRBJ2-1	TRBD1	.	TGCAGCGTTGCGGTTACAGGGGGCTGGAATGAGCAGTTCTTC	CSVAVTGGWNEQFF
TRBV18	TRBJ2-2	.	.	TGTGCCAGCTCACCATTGCCAGCGAACACCGGGGAGCTGTTTTTT	CASSPLPANTGELFF
TRBV12-3/TRBV12-4	TRBJ2-5	.	.	TGTGCCAGCAGAAGATGGGGCCAAGAGACCCAGTACTTC	CASRRWGQETQYF